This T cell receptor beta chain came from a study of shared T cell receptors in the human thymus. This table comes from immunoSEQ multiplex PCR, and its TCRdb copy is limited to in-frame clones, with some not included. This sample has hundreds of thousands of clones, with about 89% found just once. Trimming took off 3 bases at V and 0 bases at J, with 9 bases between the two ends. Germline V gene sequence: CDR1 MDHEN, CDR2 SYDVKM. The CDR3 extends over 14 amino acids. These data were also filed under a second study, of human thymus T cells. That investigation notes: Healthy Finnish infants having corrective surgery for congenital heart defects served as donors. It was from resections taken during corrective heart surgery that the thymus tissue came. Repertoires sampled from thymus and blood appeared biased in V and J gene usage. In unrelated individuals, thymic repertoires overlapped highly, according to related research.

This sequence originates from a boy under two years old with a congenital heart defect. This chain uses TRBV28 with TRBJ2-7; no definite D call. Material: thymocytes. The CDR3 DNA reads TGTGCCAGCAGTTTTGTGGCCGTCTCCTACGAGCAGTACTTC. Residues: CASSFVAVSYEQYF.